One T cell receptor beta chain is described in this entry. Assay used: immunoSEQ multiplex PCR; TCRdb lists only in-frame clones, some missing. This sample has under 400,000 clones, with over 75% found just once. This sample is drawn from a study of cytomegalovirus exposure and HLA in healthy donors. This CDR3 has 15 residues. The germline V gene encodes CDR1 MNHNS and CDR2 SASEGT. V lost 0 bases and J 6 bases, leaving 12 bases between the germline ends. The chain couples TRBV6-1 to TRBJ2-1, with D possibly TRBD1 on 5 matching bases. The clonotype was recovered from a man under 40 in good health and CMV-seronegative. The material sequenced was PBMCs. In DNA, the CDR3 is TGTGCCAGCAGTGAAGCGCGCCTGACAGCCAATGAGCAGTTCTTC. Translation: CASSEARLTANEQFF.